The 26 T cell receptor beta chains presented below share a single source sample, sequenced in a study of blood T cell repertoires in COVID-19 (dated by TCRdb to about 2020). To prepare the library, the immunoSEQ multiplex PCR assay was applied. Not all clones reach the TCRdb copy of this immuneACCESS table, which keeps in-frame sequences only. Checked studies attribute under half of the gap to unresolved V genes and leave the rest unexplained. Recorded for this sample are roughly 90,000 clones; approximately 85% of them occurred a single time. Jointly, the top ten make up 9.5% to 15% of the sample. The sequencing sample was made of peripheral blood. These receptors all stem from a human donor in a cohort sampled during active COVID-19.

The chain joins TRBV7-2 to TRBJ2-3, with 8 bases lining up with TRBD2. V shed 5 bases and J 5 bases; nucleotides not matched to a gene: 15. This CDR3 is built from 17 residues. Germline-derived CDR1 and CDR2 are SGHTA and FQGNSA. The CDR3 sequence: CASSQGPSGGGGDTQYF. The CDR3 region has the DNA TGTGCCAGCAGCCAAGGCCCCAGCGGGGGAGGGGGAGATACGCAGTATTTT.

The V and J genes are TRBV3-1 (or the pseudogene TRBV3-2) and TRBJ1-4; D is possibly TRBD1 (5 bases). The CDR3 length is 18 residues. CDR1 and CDR2 (germline): LGHDT, YNNKEL (reference sequence). Trimming stripped 0 bases from V and 6 bases from J, with 20 bases between. CDR3 protein: CASSQELTDILRDEKLFF. DNA of the CDR3: TGTGCCAGCAGCCAAGAACTAACGGACATCCTAAGGGATGAAAAACTGTTTTTT.

The count of this clone is one. This sequence joins TRBV7-2 and TRBJ2-3; TRBD2 agrees at 7 bases. Per the germline V gene, CDR1 is SGHTA and CDR2 is FQGNSA. The CDR3 has 16 amino acids. The V gene end was trimmed by 7 bases and the J gene end by 2 bases; junction bases not matched to a gene: 12. Here the CDR3 reads CASTSKLAGVTDTQYF. In DNA, the CDR3 is TGTGCCAGCACCTCGAAGTTGGCGGGAGTCACAGATACGCAGTATTTT. Full variable domain (rest looked up from reference TRBV7-2 and TRBJ2-3): GAGVSQSPSNKVTEKGKDVELRCDPISGHTALYWYRQSLGQGLEFLIYFQGNSAPDKSGLPSDRFSAERTGGSVSTLTIQRTQQEDSAVYLCASTSKLAGVTDTQYFGPGTRLTVL.

V is TRBV6-1 and J is TRBJ1-4, with D tentatively TRBD1 (6 bases). The length of the CDR3 is 15 residues. Per germline, CDR1 MNHNS and CDR2 SASEGT. The V end was cut by 0 bases, the J end by 6 bases, with 11 bases between. CDR3 sequence (DNA): TGTGCCAGCAGTGAAGCGGCAGGGGCTTATGAAAAACTGTTTTTT. This sequence encodes CASSEAAGAYEKLFF.

The chain combines TRBV5-1 with TRBJ1-1; D not resolved. The CDR3 extends over 13 amino acids. Germline CDR1 is SGHRS and CDR2 is YFSETQ. V gave up 1 base and J gave up 2 bases, with 6 bases separating them. The CDR3 DNA follows: TGCGCCAGCAGCTTGAGAGGCAACACTGAAGCTTTCTTT. Its protein is CASSLRGNTEAFF.

V usage is TRBV5-6 and J usage is TRBJ1-1; 12 positions match TRBD1. Losses at the gene ends were 2 bases for V and 12 bases for J; bases not matched to a gene: 8. The CDR3 has 14 residues. Germline V lookup: CDR1 SGHDT, CDR2 YYEEEE. The CDR3 region has the DNA TGTGCCAGCAGCTTTGGGACAGGGGGCGCCGCGACTTTCTTT. It specifies CASSFGTGGAATFF. Combining the CDR3 with reference TRBV5-6 and TRBJ1-1 gives the whole variable domain DAGVTQSPTHLIKTRGQQVTLRCSPKSGHDTVSWYQQALGQGPQFIFQYYEEEERQRGNFPDRFSGHQFPNYSSELNVNALLLGDSALYLCASSFGTGGAATFFGQGTRLTVV.

The V gene is TRBV30, the J gene TRBJ1-3, with D unresolved. Trimming took 4 bases from V and 4 from J, leaving 11 bases between them. CDR1 GTSNPN and CDR2 SVGIG come from the germline V gene (reference sequence). The CDR3 loop spans 13 amino acids. The chain's CDR3 is CAWTLSPGNTIYF. The CDR3 region has the DNA TGTGCCTGGACCCTAAGTCCGGGAAACACCATATATTTT.

This sequence joins TRBV7-9 and TRBJ2-7, with 7 nucleotides matching TRBD2. Unmatched junction bases numbered 9, after V lost 4 bases and J lost 0 bases. Germline CDR1 is SEHNR and CDR2 is FQNEAQ (reference sequence). There are 16 residues in the CDR3. The DNA of the CDR3 is TGTGCCAGCAGCTCTCGGGATAGCGGGTTCTCCTACGAGCAGTACTTC. Translated, it gives CASSSRDSGFSYEQYF.

This chain connects TRBV6-2 or TRBV6-3 to TRBJ2-1, with 10 bases that match TRBD2. The germline V gene has CDR1 MNHEY and CDR2 SVGEGT. This CDR3 is 16 amino acids long. J was trimmed by 7 bases and V by 5 bases; bases with no gene match: 11. CDR3 coding DNA: TGTGCCAGCAGTGCCCCCCTAGCGGGGGTATCAAATGAGCAGTTCTTC. Translation: CASSAPLAGVSNEQFF.

The J gene is TRBJ2-3, the V gene TRBV7-3, with a possible D match to TRBD2 (5 bases). V lost 1 base to trimming and J lost 2 bases, with 10 bases between them. CDR3 length: 15 residues. Germline loops: CDR1 SGHTA, CDR2 FQGTGA. DNA for the CDR3: TGTGCCAGCAGCTTAATCCCGGAGGACACAGATACGCAGTATTTT. Translation: CASSLIPEDTDTQYF. Full variable domain (rest looked up from reference TRBV7-3 and TRBJ2-3): GAGVSQTPSNKVTEKGKYVELRCDPISGHTALYWYRQSLGQGPEFLIYFQGTGAADDSGLPNDRFFAVRPEGSVSTLKIQRTERGDSAVYLCASSLIPEDTDTQYFGPGTRLTVL.

V and J are TRBV5-8 and TRBJ2-7; TRBD1 agrees at 9 bases. This CDR3 comprises 15 residues. V trimming: 4 bases; J trimming: 3 bases; junction bases outside the gene matches: 8. Germline lookup yields CDR1 SGHTS and CDR2 YDEGEE. The CDR3 loop reads CASSPGTGPFYEQYF. CDR3 DNA sequence: TGTGCCAGCAGCCCGGGGACAGGGCCTTTCTACGAGCAGTACTTC.

J is TRBJ2-3 and V is TRBV2, with D perhaps matching TRBD2 (5 bases). Germline assignment: CDR1 SNHLY and CDR2 FYNNEI. CDR3 length: 14 residues. Trimming took 9 bases from V and 0 from J, leaving 13 bases between them. The DNA of the CDR3 is TGTGCCAGTAGACGAAGAGGGAGCACAGATACGCAGTATTTT. Translating gives CASRRRGSTDTQYF.

The chain is built from TRBV2 and TRBJ2-2, with 8 bases lining up with TRBD2. Germline V CDR1 and CDR2: SNHLY, FYNNEI. The CDR3 is made up of 14 amino acids. After removal of 10 bases from V and 1 base from J, the junction contained 5 bases not matched to a gene. The CDR3 is CATDSGVNTGELFF. DNA of the CDR3: TGTGCCACCGATAGCGGGGTGAACACCGGGGAGCTGTTTTTT. Together with reference TRBV2 and TRBJ2-2, the CDR3 gives the full variable domain: EPEVTQTPSHQVTQMGQEVILRCVPISNHLYFYWYRQILGQKVEFLVSFYNNEISEKSEIFDDQFSVERPDGSNFTLKIRSTKLEDSAMYFCATDSGVNTGELFFGEGSRLTVL.

The chain uses TRBV23-1 and TRBJ1-6; perhaps TRBD1 as D (6 bases). TRBV23-1 is an ORF, with its function uncertain. The CDR3 covers 15 residues. V lost 7 bases and J lost 8, with 18 bases in between. As DNA, the CDR3 is TGCGCCAGCATCCCCTCCCGGGACAACGATTCACCCCTCCACTTT. Its translation: CASIPSRDNDSPLHF.

The CDR3: CASGRDRGTTEAFF. The DNA for the CDR3 is TGTGCCAGCGGCCGAGACAGGGGGACCACTGAAGCTTTCTTT. V is TRBV6-5 and J is TRBJ1-1; 9 nucleotides agree with TRBD1. The CDR3 is 14 amino acids. Trimming at V came to 8 bases and at J to 4 bases, leaving 8 bases not matched to a gene. The V gene's germline CDR1 is MNHEY and CDR2 SVGAGI.

The V and J genes are TRBV7-2 and TRBJ1-1; D ambiguous. The germline V gene has CDR1 SGHTA and CDR2 FQGNSA. CDR3 size: 14 residues. V was shortened by 2 bases and J by 0 bases, with 7 bases between the two germline ends. CDR3 in amino acids: CASSLSVLNTEAFF. CDR3 sequence (DNA): TGTGCCAGCAGCTTATCGGTACTGAACACTGAAGCTTTCTTT.

This clone showed up just a few times. This CDR3 reads CASGRDRVAGYTF. In nucleotides, the CDR3 is TGTGCCAGCGGCCGTGACAGGGTTGCTGGCTACACCTTC. V and J are TRBV6-2 or TRBV6-3 and TRBJ1-2, with TRBD1 matching over 7 bases. V lost 8 bases, J lost 7 bases, and 10 bases stayed unmatched. Germline V CDR1 and CDR2: MNHEY, SVGEGT. The CDR3 extends over 13 amino acids.

V is TRBV5-4 and J is TRBJ1-2; tentative D call: TRBD1 (6 bases). CDR1 SGHNT and CDR2 YYREEE come from the germline V gene (reference sequence). Trimming removed 7 bases at V and 1 base at J, with 14 bases between. The CDR3 has 14 residues. This CDR3 is CASSRDTVNYGYTF. The CDR3 DNA sequence: TGTGCCAGCTCTAGGGACACCGTTAACTATGGCTACACCTTC.

The chain joins TRBV6-6 to TRBJ2-2; D unresolved. In germline, CDR1 is MNHNY, CDR2 SVGAGI (reference sequence). The CDR3 sequence is 16 residues long. V was cut by 5 bases and J by 0 bases, with 13 bases left in between. The CDR3 loop reads CASSAWLRANTGELFF. The CDR3 nucleotides read TGTGCCAGCAGTGCGTGGCTCCGGGCGAACACCGGGGAGCTGTTTTTT.

The chain is built from TRBV10-3 and TRBJ2-7; D not resolved. The V gene's germline CDR1 is ENHRY and CDR2 SYGVKD. This CDR3 spans 13 amino acids. Trimming took 3 bases from V and 2 from J, leaving 8 bases between them. The CDR3 protein is CAISDQSPYEQYF. The CDR3 DNA sequence: TGTGCCATCAGTGACCAATCCCCCTACGAGCAGTACTTC.

The chain joins TRBV28 to TRBJ1-5, with no clear D. Trimming removed 2 bases at V and 3 bases at J, with 8 bases between. In germline, CDR1 is MDHEN, CDR2 SYDVKM. CDR3 size: 14 residues. CDR3 sequence: CASSLGQVNQPQHF. As DNA, the CDR3 is TGTGCCAGCAGTTTAGGGCAAGTCAATCAGCCCCAGCATTTT.

The chain couples TRBV6-5 to TRBJ2-1; maybe TRBD2 (5 bases). The CDR3 runs 14 residues. The V end lost 3 bases, the J end lost 6 bases, and 12 bases lay between the germline ends. Germline V gene sequence: CDR1 MNHEY, CDR2 SVGAGI. DNA of the CDR3: TGTGCCAGCAGTTATAGTTACGGAGGCAATGAGCAGTTCTTC. Amino acids: CASSYSYGGNEQFF.

The rearrangement uses TRBV19 and TRBJ2-7; possibly TRBD2 for D (6 bases). The V gene's germline CDR1 is LNHDA and CDR2 SQIVND (reference sequence). Trimming shortened V by 3 bases and J by 1 base, and 7 bases separated the two germline ends. The CDR3 totals 13 residues. The CDR3 nucleotides are TGTGCCAGTAGTATCGGGGGTTCCTACGAGCAGTACTTC. Its translation: CASSIGGSYEQYF.

V and J are TRBV5-4 and TRBJ2-7, with 10 bases identical to TRBD1. Germline CDR1 SGHNT, CDR2 YYREEE (reference sequence). The J segment lost 6 bases and the V segment lost 4 bases, leaving 13 bases of the junction unmatched. This CDR3 contains 16 residues. CDR3: CASSKTSGTGDSEQYF. The CDR3 DNA is TGTGCCAGCAGCAAGACATCCGGGACAGGGGATAGCGAGCAGTACTTC.

The V call is TRBV27, the J call TRBJ1-6; 8 bases fit TRBD1. Germline CDR1 reads MNHEY; CDR2 reads SMNVEV (reference sequence). J lost 10 bases, V lost 3 bases, and 5 bases had no gene match. The CDR3 length is 14 residues. CDR3 in DNA: TGTGCCAGCAGTTTCAGGGGGCGCGCATCACCCCTCCACTTT. Translation: CASSFRGRASPLHF.

This clone was recorded once. The J gene is TRBJ2-1, the V gene TRBV13; 9 nucleotides line up with TRBD2. The junction had 11 bases not matched to a gene; V was cut back by 5 bases and J by 6 bases. Per the germline V gene, CDR1 is PRHDT and CDR2 is FYEKMQ (reference sequence). This CDR3 contains 16 residues. The DNA for the CDR3 is TGTGCCAGCAGCCCCACCCCGCGGGGGGGATCCAATGAGCAGTTCTTC. It codes for CASSPTPRGGSNEQFF.